A single sample is the source of the 10 T cell receptor beta chains below, sequenced in a study of OX40 agonist ivuxolimab in advanced cancers. Repertoires were generated with immunoSEQ multiplex PCR, while TCRdb's copy carries only in-frame clones and drops some. The sample has 75,000 to 100,000 clones; more than 85% are singletons. The sequences come from CD4+ or CD8+ T cells sorted from blood, collected in a trial of the OX40 agonist ivuxolimab. The receptors stem from an adult with an advanced solid tumor such as melanoma, head and neck, liver or kidney cancer.

This clone was seen only once. V and J are TRBV27 and TRBJ1-1; no clear D gene. The germline V and J ends were trimmed by 3 bases and 7 bases, with 12 bases remaining between them. This CDR3 contains 13 residues. CDR1 is MNHEY, CDR2 SMNVEV, per germline (reference sequence). The CDR3 spells CASSFQERDEAFF. The CDR3 nucleotides read TGTGCCAGCAGTTTCCAAGAACGAGATGAAGCTTTCTTT.

The chain couples TRBV19 to TRBJ2-7, with TRBD1 as a possible D gene (6 bases). Per germline, CDR1 LNHDA and CDR2 SQIVND (reference sequence). The CDR3 length is 16 residues. V dropped 3 bases and J dropped 6 bases, with 21 bases sitting between them. The DNA for the CDR3 is TGTGCCAGTAGTATCCTCCCTAACAGGGTACATACCGAGCAGTACTTC. Amino acids: CASSILPNRVHTEQYF. Using reference TRBV19 and TRBJ2-7 for the parts outside the CDR3, the full variable domain is DGGITQSPKYLFRKEGQNVTLSCEQNLNHDAMYWYRQDPGQGLRLIYYSQIVNDFQKGDIAEGYSVSREKKESFPLTVTSAQKNPTAFYLCASSILPNRVHTEQYFGPGTRLTVT.

This clone has a single count. The J gene is TRBJ1-4, the V gene TRBV27, with 7 positions matching TRBD1. This CDR3 contains 16 residues. CDR1 and CDR2 from the germline V gene are MNHEY and SMNVEV (reference sequence). J was trimmed by 0 bases and V by 6 bases; bases with no gene match: 7. CDR3 in amino acids: CASRFNTGATNEKLFF. CDR3 nucleotides: TGTGCCAGCAGATTTAATACAGGGGCAACTAATGAAAAACTGTTTTTT.

V is TRBV7-2 and J is TRBJ2-3, with TRBD1 as a possible D gene (6 bases). This CDR3 contains 13 residues. Germline CDR1 and CDR2: SGHTA and FQGNSA. The V gene lost 4 bases and the J gene lost 4 bases, with 9 bases spanning the gap. CDR3 residues: CASSYGGPDTQYF. CDR3 nucleotides: TGTGCCAGCAGCTATGGGGGCCCAGATACGCAGTATTTT.

The chain is built from TRBV27 and TRBJ1-4; perhaps TRBD1 as D (5 bases). The CDR3 length is 14 residues. Germline V gene lookup returns CDR1 MNHEY and CDR2 SMNVEV (reference sequence). V was trimmed by 5 bases and J by 3 bases, leaving 10 bases between them. CDR3 sequence reads: CASSHRDPNEKLFF. The CDR3 region has the DNA TGTGCCAGCAGTCACCGGGACCCTAATGAAAAACTGTTTTTT. Supplemented by reference TRBV27 and TRBJ1-4, the full variable domain reads EAQVTQNPRYLITVTGKKLTVTCSQNMNHEYMSWYRQDPGLGLRQIYYSMNVEVTDKGDVPEGYKVSRKEKRNFPLILESPSPNQTSLYFCASSHRDPNEKLFFGSGTQLSVL.

This rearrangement joins TRBV7-9 to TRBJ1-2, with unresolved D. V was trimmed by 1 base and J by 2 bases, leaving 8 bases between them. The CDR3 totals 14 residues. Germline loops: CDR1 SEHNR, CDR2 FQNEAQ (reference sequence). The CDR3 protein is CASSLGRANYGYTF. The CDR3 nucleotides are TGTGCCAGCAGCTTAGGCAGAGCCAACTATGGCTACACCTTC.

This rearrangement joins TRBV27 to TRBJ2-3, with 7 bases lining up with TRBD2. Germline loops: CDR1 MNHEY, CDR2 SMNVEV (reference sequence). This CDR3 is built from 15 residues. V lost 0 bases, J lost 1 base, and 1 base stayed unmatched. As DNA, the CDR3 is TGTGCCAGCAGTTTATCAGCGGGGCGCACAGATACGCAGTATTTT. Its translation is CASSLSAGRTDTQYF.

The CDR3 reads CASSHGAGTNEKLFF. The CDR3 coding sequence is TGTGCCAGCAGCCACGGGGCAGGAACTAATGAAAAACTGTTTTTT. V usage is TRBV6-5 and J usage is TRBJ1-4; a weak D match, TRBD1 (5 bases). The CDR3 has 15 residues. Trimming removed 6 bases from V and 1 base from J, with 12 bases in between. Germline loops: CDR1 MNHEY, CDR2 SVGAGI.

The CDR3 here is CASSSTGSPNYGYTF. The CDR3 region has the DNA TGTGCCAGCAGCTCCACAGGGTCGCCCAACTATGGCTACACCTTC. The chain links TRBV7-9 to TRBJ1-2; D perhaps matches TRBD1 (6 bases). CDR1 and CDR2 from the germline V gene are SEHNR and FQNEAQ (reference sequence). This CDR3 is built from 15 residues. Trimming cost V 4 bases and J 2 bases, with 14 bases left between them.

The rearrangement links TRBV19 to TRBJ2-5; tentatively, D is TRBD2 (5 bases). The CDR3 contains 16 residues. Germline CDR1 reads LNHDA; CDR2 reads SQIVND (reference sequence). Between the trimmed V and J ends, which lost 4 bases and 9 bases, there was a span of 24 bases. The CDR3 protein is CASSTDPGIGRSAQYF. Written as DNA, the CDR3 is TGTGCCAGTAGTACCGATCCCGGGATTGGCCGCTCGGCCCAGTACTTC.